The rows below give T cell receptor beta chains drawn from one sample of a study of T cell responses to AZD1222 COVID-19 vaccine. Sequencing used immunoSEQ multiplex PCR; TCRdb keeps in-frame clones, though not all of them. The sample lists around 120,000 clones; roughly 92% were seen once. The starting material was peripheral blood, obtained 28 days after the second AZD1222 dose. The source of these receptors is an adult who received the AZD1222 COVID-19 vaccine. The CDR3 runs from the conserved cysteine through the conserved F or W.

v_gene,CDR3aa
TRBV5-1,CASTPGATNEKLFF
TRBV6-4,CASSDDSGLTGWSNQPQHF
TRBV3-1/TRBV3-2,CASSQDRRNEQFF
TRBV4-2,CASSQDLLGETQYF
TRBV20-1,CSASLGQNEQFF
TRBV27,CASSTSGTSGRTDTQYF
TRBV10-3,CAISVDSTDTQYF
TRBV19,CASSILNTGELFF
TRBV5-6,CASSLPGTESVYEQYF
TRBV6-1,CASSEILGTEQYF
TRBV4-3,CASSQDLAANYGYTF
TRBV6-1,CASSEEGSPASPLHF
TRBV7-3,CARPNIGTTGTGYTF
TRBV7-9,CASSLTTDIEKLFF
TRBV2,CASKGRDQPQHF
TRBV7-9,CASSLLGAGEQFF
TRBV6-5,CACGNSGNTIYF
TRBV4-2,CASSPSSRREYTEAFF
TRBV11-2,CASSPAAGSVTGELFF
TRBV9,CASTRNGGIQETQYF
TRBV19,CASSIGGGLGPSQPQHF
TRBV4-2,CASSQLLRTDHYGYTF
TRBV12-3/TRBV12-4,CASSPGGYNEQFF
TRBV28,CASSSPMGSNQPQHF
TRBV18,CASSPTYSSGANVLTF
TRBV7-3,CASSLGAGTDSYEQYF
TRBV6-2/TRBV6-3,CASSYGGRSSSNQPQHF
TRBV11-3,CASSLGQPSQETQYF
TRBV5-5,CASSPGGAYYGYTF
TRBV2,CASSSGQDSTDTQYF
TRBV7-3,CASSPRDGWGETQYF
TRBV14,CASSLPRGATYEQYF
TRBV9,CASSASGGNTIYF
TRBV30,CAWDPGQGVRDEQYF
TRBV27,CASRRGSSTDTQYF
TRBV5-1,CASSPDRVEKLFF
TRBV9,CASSVAGGGNEKLFF
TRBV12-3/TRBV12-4,CASRGTVNTEAFF
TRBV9,CASSVSSGRYALSPLHF
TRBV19,CASSRGGGLGDTQYF
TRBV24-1,CATRRTGSTGELFF
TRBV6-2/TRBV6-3,CASSYSISGGSGELFF
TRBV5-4,CASSLGGRRDTEAFF